This paragraph covers one T cell receptor beta chain sequence. Its matching antigen is unknown. Sequencing was performed with immunoSEQ multiplex PCR; in TCRdb, only in-frame clones are kept and a portion is missing. The sample records about 84,000 clones, 70% to 90% being singletons. This sample was taken from a study of T cell responses to AZD1222 COVID-19 vaccine. Study-wide context: Second-dose intervals of approximately 4 or approximately 12 weeks were pooled. The study's findings and limits: Females outnumbered males among donors, who were mostly white British; clonal diversity was possibly underestimated. Nearly half of spike-specific TCRs reportedly go after variant regions that carry no mutations. Compared with day 0, the breadth and depth of the Spike-specific TCR repertoire rose significantly after two doses of AZD1222.

The CDR3 runs to 18 residues. Looked up from germline, CDR1 is PRHDT and CDR2 is FYEKMQ (reference sequence). V shed 5 bases and J shed 1 base, with 23 bases lying between them. The input for sequencing was peripheral blood, taken on day 0 of AZD1222 vaccination. This clonotype originated in an adult in good health. The chain combines TRBV13 with TRBJ1-1; possible D gene TRBD1, 5 bases. This CDR3 reads CASSLLGTPMVGNTEAFF. CDR3 bases: TGTGCCAGCAGCCTCCTCGGGACGCCAATGGTAGGGAACACTGAAGCTTTCTTT.